A selection of T cell receptor beta chains follows, all from one sample in a study of human T cells and chemical hapten exposure. One entry per CDR3 protein, called by TCRdb with MiXCR from the RACE reads. The sample has 70,000 to 75,000 distinct CDR3 sequences, approximately 35% seen once. Specimen: whole blood, collected in connection with sensitization to the hapten diphenylcyclopropenone (DPC). All receptors derive from a man aged 40-55 years with alopecia areata. Some clones in this sample may be carry-over from other donors' samples. Both conserved end residues are part of each CDR3. Each record gives: J gene, clone size, D gene, V gene, CDR3 protein, CDR3 DNA. The D gene is left open where the match is weak. Rows may omit the clone size; those that give it use once, few, many or a size class.

j_call: TRBJ1-3; clone_size: .; d_call: .; v_call: TRBV30; cdr3_aa: CAWDLTGRSGNTIYF; cdr3_nt: TGTGCCTGGGATCTTACAGGACGCTCTGGAAACACCATATATTTT
j_call: TRBJ2-5; clone_size: .; d_call: TRBD2; v_call: TRBV20-1; cdr3_aa: CSVQPGASGKGETQYF; cdr3_nt: TGCAGTGTCCAACCTGGGGCTAGCGGGAAGGGGGAGACCCAGTACTTC
j_call: TRBJ2-1; clone_size: few; d_call: TRBD2; v_call: TRBV20-1; cdr3_aa: CSARASSGSIHSRFF; cdr3_nt: TGCAGTGCTAGGGCCTCTAGCGGCTCAATTCATAGTCGGTTCTTC
j_call: TRBJ1-5; clone_size: few; d_call: .; v_call: TRBV7-2; cdr3_aa: CASSPGIGLSNQPQHF; cdr3_nt: TGTGCCAGCAGCCCAGGAATCGGTTTGAGCAATCAGCCCCAGCATTTT
j_call: TRBJ2-4; clone_size: .; d_call: TRBD2; v_call: TRBV11-2; cdr3_aa: CASSPRLADKNIQYF; cdr3_nt: TGTGCCAGCAGCCCCCGACTAGCGGATAAAAACATTCAGTACTTC
j_call: TRBJ2-2; clone_size: few; d_call: TRBD1; v_call: TRBV7-9; cdr3_aa: CASSLTGLTGELFF; cdr3_nt: TGTGCCAGCAGCTTGACAGGGCTCACCGGGGAGCTGTTTTTT
j_call: TRBJ2-7; clone_size: few; d_call: TRBD1; v_call: TRBV10-2; cdr3_aa: CASSTTGVHEQYF; cdr3_nt: TGCGCCAGCAGCACGACAGGGGTCCACGAGCAGTACTTC
j_call: TRBJ1-5; clone_size: .; d_call: .; v_call: TRBV24-1; cdr3_aa: CATSDSNQPQHF; cdr3_nt: TGTGCCACCAGTGATAGCAATCAGCCCCAGCATTTT
j_call: TRBJ2-3; clone_size: .; d_call: .; v_call: TRBV6-1; cdr3_aa: CASSWQRDTQYF; cdr3_nt: TGTGCCAGCAGTTGGCAAAGGGATACGCAGTATTTT
j_call: TRBJ2-1; clone_size: few; d_call: .; v_call: TRBV19; cdr3_aa: CASSPVTSNNEQFF; cdr3_nt: TGTGCCAGTAGTCCAGTGACTAGTAACAATGAGCAGTTCTTC
j_call: TRBJ1-1; clone_size: .; d_call: .; v_call: TRBV12-5; cdr3_aa: CASGRWEGGETEAFF; cdr3_nt: TGTGCTAGTGGCCGATGGGAGGGAGGGGAGACTGAAGCTTTCTTT
j_call: TRBJ2-1; clone_size: few; d_call: .; v_call: TRBV24-1; cdr3_aa: CATSEASGLIDEQFF; cdr3_nt: TGTGCCACCAGTGAGGCCTCGGGGCTAATCGATGAGCAGTTCTTC
j_call: TRBJ2-3; clone_size: few; d_call: .; v_call: TRBV2; cdr3_aa: CASIRDTSRDTQYF; cdr3_nt: TGTGCCAGTATCCGGGACACTTCCAGAGATACGCAGTATTTT
j_call: TRBJ1-4; clone_size: few; d_call: .; v_call: TRBV7-6; cdr3_aa: CASTLLQGGEKLFF; cdr3_nt: TGTGCCAGCACCCTACTACAGGGAGGCGAAAAACTGTTTTTT
j_call: TRBJ2-7; clone_size: .; d_call: .; v_call: TRBV5-5; cdr3_aa: CASSLVGRSYEQYF; cdr3_nt: TGTGCCAGCAGCTTGGTGGGTCGCTCCTACGAGCAGTACTTC
j_call: TRBJ2-6; clone_size: .; d_call: .; v_call: TRBV2; cdr3_aa: CASSGTAGANVLTF; cdr3_nt: TGTGCCAGCAGTGGGACAGCTGGGGCCAACGTCCTGACTTTC
j_call: TRBJ2-5; clone_size: .; d_call: TRBD1; v_call: TRBV5-1; cdr3_aa: CASTGQGGETQYF; cdr3_nt: TGCGCCAGCACGGGACAGGGCGGAGAGACCCAGTACTTC
j_call: TRBJ2-4; clone_size: .; d_call: .; v_call: TRBV12-3/TRBV12-4; cdr3_aa: CASSPPGTEASRDIQYF; cdr3_nt: TGTGCCAGCAGTCCGCCTGGGACGGAGGCTAGCCGGGACATTCAGTACTTC
j_call: TRBJ2-6; clone_size: few; d_call: .; v_call: TRBV4-3; cdr3_aa: CASSQRDPGANVLTF; cdr3_nt: TGCGCCAGCAGCCAAAGAGATCCTGGGGCCAACGTCCTGACTTTC
j_call: TRBJ1-6; clone_size: .; d_call: TRBD1; v_call: TRBV12-3/TRBV12-4; cdr3_aa: CASSPHGQGRNSPLHF; cdr3_nt: TGTGCCAGCAGTCCGCACGGACAGGGTCGGAATTCACCCCTCCACTTT
j_call: TRBJ2-7; clone_size: few; d_call: TRBD1; v_call: TRBV6-6; cdr3_aa: CAINNHPGGRYEQYF; cdr3_nt: TGTGCCATCAATAACCACCCAGGGGGCCGGTACGAGCAGTACTTC
j_call: TRBJ2-5; clone_size: .; d_call: TRBD1; v_call: TRBV20-1; cdr3_aa: CSATRTGQETQYF; cdr3_nt: TGCAGTGCTACTAGGACAGGACAAGAGACCCAGTACTTC
j_call: TRBJ2-3; clone_size: few; d_call: TRBD1; v_call: TRBV4-1; cdr3_aa: CASSQHRGRDTDTQYF; cdr3_nt: TGCGCCAGCAGCCAACACAGGGGGCGCGACACAGATACGCAGTATTTT
j_call: TRBJ2-1; clone_size: few; d_call: .; v_call: TRBV12-3/TRBV12-4; cdr3_aa: CASRAGPNEQFF; cdr3_nt: TGTGCCAGCAGGGCGGGGCCCAATGAGCAGTTCTTC
j_call: TRBJ2-7; clone_size: once; d_call: TRBD2; v_call: TRBV5-4; cdr3_aa: CASSPSGREGDEQYF; cdr3_nt: TGTGCCAGCAGCCCGTCGGGGCGGGAGGGCGACGAGCAGTACTTC
j_call: TRBJ2-5; clone_size: .; d_call: .; v_call: TRBV20-1; cdr3_aa: CSARSSRTSQETQYF; cdr3_nt: TGCAGTGCTAGGTCCTCCCGGACTTCCCAAGAGACCCAGTACTTC
j_call: TRBJ1-1; clone_size: .; d_call: .; v_call: TRBV19; cdr3_aa: CASSTGGDTEAFF; cdr3_nt: TGTGCCAGTTCAACTGGGGGGGACACTGAAGCTTTCTTT
j_call: TRBJ2-5; clone_size: .; d_call: .; v_call: TRBV11-2; cdr3_aa: CASSQDVRETQYF; cdr3_nt: TGTGCCAGCAGCCAGGACGTAAGGGAGACCCAGTACTTC
j_call: TRBJ2-1; clone_size: .; d_call: TRBD2; v_call: TRBV20-1; cdr3_aa: CSARLAGGYNEQFF; cdr3_nt: TGCAGTGCTAGACTAGCGGGAGGTTACAATGAGCAGTTCTTC
j_call: TRBJ2-5; clone_size: many; d_call: .; v_call: TRBV5-1; cdr3_aa: CASSLVTVTETQYF; cdr3_nt: TGCGCCAGCAGCTTGGTTACGGTAACGGAGACCCAGTACTTC
j_call: TRBJ1-1; clone_size: .; d_call: .; v_call: TRBV25-1; cdr3_aa: CASSGGRGLLNTEAFF; cdr3_nt: TGTGCCAGCAGTGGGGGTCGTGGGCTGCTGAACACTGAAGCTTTCTTT
j_call: TRBJ1-4; clone_size: .; d_call: .; v_call: TRBV6-2/TRBV6-3; cdr3_aa: CASSYYSVNEKLFF; cdr3_nt: TGTGCCAGCAGTTACTACTCCGTTAATGAAAAACTGTTTTTT
j_call: TRBJ2-1; clone_size: .; d_call: TRBD2; v_call: TRBV5-1; cdr3_aa: CASSLDGRALNEQFF; cdr3_nt: TGCGCCAGCAGCTTGGACGGGAGGGCCCTAAATGAGCAGTTCTTC